This T cell receptor beta chain was recovered during a study of molecular identifiers for immune sequencing clone quantification. General study points: For effector cells, clones above 20 RNA copies held over 99% of molecules; for naive cells, under 1%. Single-cell amounts of spiked Jurkat TCR RNA were reportedly detectable among fewer than 1.3 million naive cells.

Sorted naive CD8 T cells were those defined as CD8+CD4-CCR7+CD45RA+. Many counts were recorded for this clonotype. The antigen is undetermined. With 0 bases clipped from V and 7 bases from J, the junction kept 4 bases outside the gene matches. CDR3 length: 13 residues. The germline V gene encodes CDR1 SGHDT and CDR2 YYEEEE. Previously described methods with listed TCR primers produced the bulk TCR libraries. TCRdb used MiXCR to reprocess the PCR reads, holding one entry per CDR3 protein. The data hold around 460,000 distinct CDR3 sequences, with about a fifth observed a single time. This TCR derives from a human donor in good health. Some libraries in this study had Jurkat cell RNA spiked in. Sequencing used naive CD8+ T cells from blood, with Jurkat cell RNA spiked in. The subset is: FACS-sorted CD8+CD4-CCR7+CD45RA+ naive T cells. The chain uses TRBV5-6 and TRBJ2-7; 7 bases map to TRBD2. Here the CDR3 DNA reads TGTGCCAGCAGCTTGGCGACTAGCCTTGAGCAGTACTTC. Translated, it gives CASSLATSLEQYF.